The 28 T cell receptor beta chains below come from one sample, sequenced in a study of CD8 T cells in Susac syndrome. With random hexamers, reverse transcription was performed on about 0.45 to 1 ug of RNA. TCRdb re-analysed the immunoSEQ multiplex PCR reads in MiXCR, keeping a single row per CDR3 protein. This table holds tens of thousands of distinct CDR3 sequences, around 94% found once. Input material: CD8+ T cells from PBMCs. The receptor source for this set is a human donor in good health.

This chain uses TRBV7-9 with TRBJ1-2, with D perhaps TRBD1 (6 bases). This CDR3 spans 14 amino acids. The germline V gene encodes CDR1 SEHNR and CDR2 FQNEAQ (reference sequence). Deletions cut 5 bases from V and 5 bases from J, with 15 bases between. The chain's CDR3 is CASSPRQVAYGYTF. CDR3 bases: TGTGCCAGCAGCCCAAGACAGGTGGCTTATGGCTACACCTTC.

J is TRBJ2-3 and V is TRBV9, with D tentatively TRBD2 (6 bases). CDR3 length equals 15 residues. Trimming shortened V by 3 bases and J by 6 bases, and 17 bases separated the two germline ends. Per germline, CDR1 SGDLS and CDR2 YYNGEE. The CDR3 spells CASSDGLTGVDTQYF. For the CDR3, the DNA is TGTGCCAGCAGCGACGGACTAACGGGAGTGGATACGCAGTATTTT.

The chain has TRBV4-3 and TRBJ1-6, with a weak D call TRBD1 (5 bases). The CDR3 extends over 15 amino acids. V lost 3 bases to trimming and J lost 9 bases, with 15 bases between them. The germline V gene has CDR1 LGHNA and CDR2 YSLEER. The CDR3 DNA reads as TGCGCCAGCAGCCAGGATCGGGGGAGGGTTTCACCCCTCCACTTT. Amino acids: CASSQDRGRVSPLHF.

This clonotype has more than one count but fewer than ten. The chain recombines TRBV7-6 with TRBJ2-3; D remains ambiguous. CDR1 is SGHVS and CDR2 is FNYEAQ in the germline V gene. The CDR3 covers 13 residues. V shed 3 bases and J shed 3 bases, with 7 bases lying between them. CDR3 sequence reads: CASSFELTDTQYF. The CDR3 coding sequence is TGTGCCAGCAGCTTTGAGTTAACAGATACGCAGTATTTT.

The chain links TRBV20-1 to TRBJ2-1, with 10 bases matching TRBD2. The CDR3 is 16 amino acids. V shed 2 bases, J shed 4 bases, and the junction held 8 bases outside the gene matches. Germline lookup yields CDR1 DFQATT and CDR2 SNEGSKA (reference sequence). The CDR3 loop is CSARPVTSGEYNEQFF. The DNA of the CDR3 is TGCAGTGCTAGACCAGTAACTAGCGGGGAGTACAATGAGCAGTTCTTC.

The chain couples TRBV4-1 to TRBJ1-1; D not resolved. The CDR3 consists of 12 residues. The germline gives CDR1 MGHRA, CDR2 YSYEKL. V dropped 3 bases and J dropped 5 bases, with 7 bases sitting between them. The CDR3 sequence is CASSQGWTEAFF. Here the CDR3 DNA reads TGCGCCAGCAGCCAGGGGTGGACTGAAGCTTTCTTT.

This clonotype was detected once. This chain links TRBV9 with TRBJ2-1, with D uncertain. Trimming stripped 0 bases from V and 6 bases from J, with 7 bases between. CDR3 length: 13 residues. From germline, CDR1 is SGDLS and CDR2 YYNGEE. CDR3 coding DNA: TGTGCCAGCAGCGTAGCTGTCACCAATGAGCAGTTCTTC. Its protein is CASSVAVTNEQFF.

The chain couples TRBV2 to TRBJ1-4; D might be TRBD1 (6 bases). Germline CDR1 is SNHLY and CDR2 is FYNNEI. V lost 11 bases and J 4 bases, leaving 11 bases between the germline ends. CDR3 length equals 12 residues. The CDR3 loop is CAQQGYNEKLFF. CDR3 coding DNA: TGTGCCCAACAGGGATATAATGAAAAACTGTTTTTT.

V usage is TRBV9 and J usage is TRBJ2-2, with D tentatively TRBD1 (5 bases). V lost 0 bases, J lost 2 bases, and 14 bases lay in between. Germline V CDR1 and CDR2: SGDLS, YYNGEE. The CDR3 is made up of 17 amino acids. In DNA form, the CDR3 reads TGTGCCAGCAGCGTAGGGGGCAGGGTTGCCAACACCGGGGAGCTGTTTTTT. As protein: CASSVGGRVANTGELFF.

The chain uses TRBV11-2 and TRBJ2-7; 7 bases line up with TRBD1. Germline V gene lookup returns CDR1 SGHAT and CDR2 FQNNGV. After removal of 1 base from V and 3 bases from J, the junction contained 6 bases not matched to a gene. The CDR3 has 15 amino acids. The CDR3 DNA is TGTGCCAGCAGCTTAGCACAGGGGTACCTCTACGAGCAGTACGTC. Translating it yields CASSLAQGYLYEQYV.

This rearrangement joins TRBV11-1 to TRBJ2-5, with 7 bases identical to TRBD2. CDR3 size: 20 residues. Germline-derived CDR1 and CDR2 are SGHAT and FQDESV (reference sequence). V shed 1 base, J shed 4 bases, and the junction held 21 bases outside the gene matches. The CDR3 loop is CASSLDYGAGIKVLRETQYF. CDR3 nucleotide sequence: TGTGCCAGCAGCTTAGATTACGGAGCGGGAATAAAGGTGCTGCGAGAGACCCAGTACTTC.

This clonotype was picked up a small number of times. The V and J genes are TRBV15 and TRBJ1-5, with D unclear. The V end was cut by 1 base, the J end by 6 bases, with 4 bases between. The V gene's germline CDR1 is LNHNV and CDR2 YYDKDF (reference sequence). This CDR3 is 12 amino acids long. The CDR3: CATSRGFQPQHF. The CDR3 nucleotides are TGTGCCACCAGCAGAGGTTTTCAGCCCCAGCATTTT. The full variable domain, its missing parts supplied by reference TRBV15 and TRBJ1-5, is DAMVIQNPRYQVTQFGKPVTLSCSQTLNHNVMYWYQQKSSQAPKLLFHYYDKDFNNEADTPDNFQSRRPNTSFCFLDIRSPGLGDTAMYLCATSRGFQPQHFGDGTRLSIL.

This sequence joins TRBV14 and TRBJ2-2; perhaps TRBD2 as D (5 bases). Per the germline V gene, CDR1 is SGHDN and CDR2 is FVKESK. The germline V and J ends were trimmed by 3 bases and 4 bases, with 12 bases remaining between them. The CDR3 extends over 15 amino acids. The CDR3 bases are TGTGCCAGCAGCCAGACGCAACGGGGCACCGGGGAGCTGTTTTTT. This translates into CASSQTQRGTGELFF.

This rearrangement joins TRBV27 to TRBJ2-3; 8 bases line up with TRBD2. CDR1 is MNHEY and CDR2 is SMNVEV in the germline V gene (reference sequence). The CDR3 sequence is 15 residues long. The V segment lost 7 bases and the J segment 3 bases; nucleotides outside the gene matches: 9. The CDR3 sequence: CASTSGGPATDTQYF. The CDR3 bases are TGTGCCAGCACTTCGGGAGGGCCTGCGACAGATACGCAGTATTTT.

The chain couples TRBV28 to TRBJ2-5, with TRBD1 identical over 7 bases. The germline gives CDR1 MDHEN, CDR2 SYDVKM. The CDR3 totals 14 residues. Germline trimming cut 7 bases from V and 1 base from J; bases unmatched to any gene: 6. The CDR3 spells CASNKQGTQETQYF. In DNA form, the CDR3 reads TGTGCCAGCAATAAACAGGGGACCCAAGAGACCCAGTACTTC. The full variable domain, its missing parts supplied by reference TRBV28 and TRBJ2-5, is DVKVTQSSRYLVKRTGEKVFLECVQDMDHENMFWYRQDPGLGLRLIYFSYDVKMKEKGDIPEGYSVSREKKERFSLILESASTNQTSMYLCASNKQGTQETQYFGPGTRLLVL.

The CDR3 DNA sequence: TGTGCCAGCAGCTTAGCGCTGGCAGGGGAAGAGGCAGGTCAAGAGACCCAGTACTTC. This encodes CASSLALAGEEAGQETQYF. This chain uses TRBV7-6 with TRBJ2-5, with D possibly being TRBD1 (6 bases). The CDR3 totals 19 residues. Trimming left V 0 bases short and J 2 bases short, with 22 bases between. Germline V gene sequence: CDR1 SGHVS, CDR2 FNYEAQ.

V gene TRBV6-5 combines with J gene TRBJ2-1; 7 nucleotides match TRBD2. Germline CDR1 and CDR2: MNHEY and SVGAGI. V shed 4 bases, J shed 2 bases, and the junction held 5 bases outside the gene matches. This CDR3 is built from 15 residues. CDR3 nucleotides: TGTGCCAGCAGTTCCGTCGGGACTACCTACAATGAGCAGTTCTTC. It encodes CASSSVGTTYNEQFF.

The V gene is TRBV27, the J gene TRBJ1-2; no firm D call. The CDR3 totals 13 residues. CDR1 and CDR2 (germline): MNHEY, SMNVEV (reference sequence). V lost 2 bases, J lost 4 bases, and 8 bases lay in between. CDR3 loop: CASSLPLSYGYTF. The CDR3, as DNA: TGTGCCAGCAGTTTACCCCTCTCCTATGGCTACACCTTC.

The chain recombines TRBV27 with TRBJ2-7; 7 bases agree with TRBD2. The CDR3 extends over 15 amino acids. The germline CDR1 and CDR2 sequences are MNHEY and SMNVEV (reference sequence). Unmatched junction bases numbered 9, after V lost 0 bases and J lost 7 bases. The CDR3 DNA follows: TGTGCCAGCAGTTTATCCAGGGAGGGCCTGGGAGAGCAGTACTTC. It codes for CASSLSREGLGEQYF.

The CDR3 bases are TGTGCCAGCAGCTTATATGAGGTTCAGCCCCAGCATTTT. This encodes CASSLYEVQPQHF. This rearrangement joins TRBV7-9 to TRBJ1-5; D is uncertain. The CDR3 loop spans 13 amino acids. Looked up from germline, CDR1 is SEHNR and CDR2 is FQNEAQ (reference sequence). Deletions cut 2 bases from V and 6 bases from J, with 8 bases between.

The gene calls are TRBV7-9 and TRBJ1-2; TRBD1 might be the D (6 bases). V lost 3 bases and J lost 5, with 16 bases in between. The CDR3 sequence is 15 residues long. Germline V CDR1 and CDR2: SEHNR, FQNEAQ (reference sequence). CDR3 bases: TGTGCCAGCAGCTTTGGGGGCAGCCATATGTATGGCTACACCTTC. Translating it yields CASSFGGSHMYGYTF.

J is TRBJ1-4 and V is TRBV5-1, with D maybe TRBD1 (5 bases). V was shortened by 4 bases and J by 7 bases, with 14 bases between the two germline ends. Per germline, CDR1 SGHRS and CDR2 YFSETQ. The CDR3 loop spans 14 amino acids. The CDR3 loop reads CASSDFGGAEKLFF. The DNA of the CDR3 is TGCGCCAGCAGCGACTTCGGGGGAGCTGAAAAACTGTTTTTT.

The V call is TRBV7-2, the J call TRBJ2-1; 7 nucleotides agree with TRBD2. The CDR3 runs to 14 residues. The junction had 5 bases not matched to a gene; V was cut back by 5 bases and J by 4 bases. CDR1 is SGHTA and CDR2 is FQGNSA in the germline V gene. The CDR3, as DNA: TGTGCCAGCAGCCCTGGACTAGGGTACAATGAGCAGTTCTTC. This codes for CASSPGLGYNEQFF. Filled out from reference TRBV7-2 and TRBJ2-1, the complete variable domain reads GAGVSQSPSNKVTEKGKDVELRCDPISGHTALYWYRQSLGQGLEFLIYFQGNSAPDKSGLPSDRFSAERTGGSVSTLTIQRTQQEDSAVYLCASSPGLGYNEQFFGPGTRLTVL.

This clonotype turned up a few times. The CDR3 bases are TGTGCCAGCAGCGTAGGTGGTAATAGCAATCAGCCCCAGCATTTT. Protein: CASSVGGNSNQPQHF. This sequence joins TRBV9 and TRBJ1-5; D not certain. V was cut by 0 bases and J by 0 bases, with 7 bases left in between. The CDR3 runs 15 residues. CDR1 and CDR2 from the germline V gene are SGDLS and YYNGEE.

This CDR3 reads CASSLSILSVQPQHF. The CDR3 nucleotides are TGTGCCAGCAGTTTATCGATATTATCGGTACAGCCCCAGCATTTT. The chain carries TRBV27 and TRBJ1-5; D gene unclear. CDR3 size: 15 residues. V was cut by 0 bases and J by 7 bases, with 13 bases left in between. Germline CDR1 is MNHEY and CDR2 is SMNVEV (reference sequence).

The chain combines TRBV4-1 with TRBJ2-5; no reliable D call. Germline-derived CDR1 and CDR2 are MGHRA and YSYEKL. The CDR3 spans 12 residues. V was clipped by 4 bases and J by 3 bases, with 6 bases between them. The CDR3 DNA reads TGCGCCAGCAGCCCCCAAGAAGAGACCCAGTACTTC. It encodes CASSPQEETQYF.

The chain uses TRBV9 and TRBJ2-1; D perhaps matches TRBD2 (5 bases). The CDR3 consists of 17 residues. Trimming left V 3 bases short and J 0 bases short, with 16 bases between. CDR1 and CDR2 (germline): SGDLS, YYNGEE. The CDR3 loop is CASSAPVRGNSYNEQFF. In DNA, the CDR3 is TGTGCCAGCAGCGCTCCAGTTCGGGGTAACTCCTACAATGAGCAGTTCTTC.

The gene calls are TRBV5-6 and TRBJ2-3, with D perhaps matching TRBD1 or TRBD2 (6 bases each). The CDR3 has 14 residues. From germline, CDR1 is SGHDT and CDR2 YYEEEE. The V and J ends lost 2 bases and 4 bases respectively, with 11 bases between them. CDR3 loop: CASSLGQRADTQYF. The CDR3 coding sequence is TGTGCCAGCAGCTTAGGACAGCGGGCAGATACGCAGTATTTT.